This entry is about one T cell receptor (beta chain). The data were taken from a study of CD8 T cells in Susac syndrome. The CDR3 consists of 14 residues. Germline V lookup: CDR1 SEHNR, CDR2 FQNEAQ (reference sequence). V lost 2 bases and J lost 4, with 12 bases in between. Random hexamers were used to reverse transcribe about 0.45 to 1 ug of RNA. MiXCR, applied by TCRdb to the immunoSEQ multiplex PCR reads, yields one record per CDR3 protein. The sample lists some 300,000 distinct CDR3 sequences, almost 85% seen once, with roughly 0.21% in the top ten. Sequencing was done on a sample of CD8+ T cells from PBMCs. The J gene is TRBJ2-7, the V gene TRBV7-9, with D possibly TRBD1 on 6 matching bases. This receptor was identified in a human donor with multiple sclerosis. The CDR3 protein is CASSLPGHQYEQYF. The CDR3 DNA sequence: TGTGCCAGCAGCTTACCGGGACACCAGTACGAGCAGTACTTC.